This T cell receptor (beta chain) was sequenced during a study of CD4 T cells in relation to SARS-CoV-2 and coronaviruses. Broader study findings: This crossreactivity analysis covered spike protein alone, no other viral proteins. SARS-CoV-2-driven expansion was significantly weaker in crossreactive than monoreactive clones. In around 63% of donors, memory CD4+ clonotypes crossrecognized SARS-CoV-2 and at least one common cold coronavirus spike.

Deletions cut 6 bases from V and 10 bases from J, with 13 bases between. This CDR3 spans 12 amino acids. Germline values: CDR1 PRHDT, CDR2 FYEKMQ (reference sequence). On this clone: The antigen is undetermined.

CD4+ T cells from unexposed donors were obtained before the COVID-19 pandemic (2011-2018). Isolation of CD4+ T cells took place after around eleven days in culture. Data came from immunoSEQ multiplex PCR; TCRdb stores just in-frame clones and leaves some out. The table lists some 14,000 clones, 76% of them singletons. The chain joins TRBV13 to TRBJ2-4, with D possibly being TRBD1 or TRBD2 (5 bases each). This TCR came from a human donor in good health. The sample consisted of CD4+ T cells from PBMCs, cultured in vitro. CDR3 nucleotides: TGTGCCAGCAGGGGACCGTCTTATATTCAGTACTTC. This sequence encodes CASRGPSYIQYF.